This T cell receptor (beta chain) was recovered during a study of control samples from healthy donors and cancer patients. TCRdb's copy holds only in-frame clones and misses some; the assay was immunoSEQ multiplex PCR. Of about 150,000 clones detected, almost 90% appear once; the ten largest clones hold 1.5% to 2%. The V end lost 5 bases, the J end lost 2 bases, and 9 bases lay between the germline ends. Germline V gene lookup returns CDR1 MDHEN and CDR2 SYDVKM. This CDR3 spans 13 amino acids. The source is a young man in good health. Sample: blood. This chain joins TRBV28 and TRBJ1-2; the D is unclear. The CDR3: CASSPSSNYGYTF. The DNA of the CDR3 is TGTGCCAGCAGTCCGAGTAGCAACTATGGCTACACCTTC.